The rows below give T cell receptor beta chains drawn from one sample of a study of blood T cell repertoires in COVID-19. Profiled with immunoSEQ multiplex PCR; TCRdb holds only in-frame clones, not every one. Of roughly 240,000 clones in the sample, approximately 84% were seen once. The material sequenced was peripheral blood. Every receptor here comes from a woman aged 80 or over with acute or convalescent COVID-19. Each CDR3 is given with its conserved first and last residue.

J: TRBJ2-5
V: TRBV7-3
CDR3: CASSARQGSVETQYF

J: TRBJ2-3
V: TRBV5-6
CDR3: CASSRLAGDTQYF

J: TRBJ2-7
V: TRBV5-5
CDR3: CASSVRTSAYEQYF

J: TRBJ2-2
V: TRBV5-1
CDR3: CASSETGGPTGELFF

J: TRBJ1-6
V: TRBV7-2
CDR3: CASTLSQYKSPLHF

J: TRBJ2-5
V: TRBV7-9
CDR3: CASALAVQETQYF

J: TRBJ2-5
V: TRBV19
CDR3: CASQQQGEGETQYF

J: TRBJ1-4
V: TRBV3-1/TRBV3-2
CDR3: CASSLMAGGNEKLFF

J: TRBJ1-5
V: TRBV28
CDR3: CASRPTGTGTNQPQHF

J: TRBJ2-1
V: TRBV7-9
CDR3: CASSQRLAEQFF

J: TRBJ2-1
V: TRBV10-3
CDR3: CAISETTDTYNEQFF

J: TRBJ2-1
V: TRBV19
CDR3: CASSIGTSGRNEQFF

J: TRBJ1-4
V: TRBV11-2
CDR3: CASSLEGAQGQRRVFEKLFF

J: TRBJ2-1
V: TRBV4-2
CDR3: CASSQTGGRGSYNEQFF

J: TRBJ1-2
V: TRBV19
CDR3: CASTRDRANYGYTF

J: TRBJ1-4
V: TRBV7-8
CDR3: CASSLSSGGATNEKLFF

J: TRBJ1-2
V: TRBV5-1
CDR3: CASSLGRGLDGYTF

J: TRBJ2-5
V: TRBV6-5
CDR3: CASSRLAGGLETQYF